A selection of T cell receptor beta chains follows, all from one sample in a study of blood T cell repertoires in COVID-19. The data were produced by immunoSEQ multiplex PCR, yet TCRdb's version contains in-frame clones alone and is incomplete. This repertoire shows around 360,000 clones, over 75% found once; its top ten account for less than 2.5%. The specimen sequenced was PBMCs or T cells enriched from blood (not recorded which). These receptors all come from a man aged 35-49 years in a cohort exposed to, infected with or recovered from COVID-19 (not recorded which). The CDR3 runs from the conserved cysteine through the conserved F or W. A D gene is named only where the DNA matches it firmly. Expanded clones are given a class, and other clones once, few, many or no size at all.

j_call clone_size v_call cdr3_length d_call cdr3_aa cdr3_nt
TRBJ2-1 NA TRBV5-4 15 TRBD2 CASSITSGTYNEQFF TGTGCCAGCAGCATTACTAGCGGGACCTACAATGAGCAGTTCTTC
TRBJ1-2 NA TRBV28 17 NA CASSFERKMRRIYGYTF TGTGCCAGCAGTTTCGAACGCAAGATGAGGAGGATCTATGGCTACACCTTC
TRBJ1-5 NA TRBV5-5 14 NA CASSLVAGSQPQHF TGTGCCAGCAGCTTGGTGGCAGGGTCTCAGCCCCAGCATTTT
TRBJ1-1 NA TRBV5-4 13 NA CASSLHQDTEAFF TGTGCCAGCAGCTTACACCAGGACACTGAAGCTTTCTTT
TRBJ1-4 NA TRBV2 18 TRBD1 CASSDGRQGSPTNEKLFF TGTGCCAGCAGTGATGGCCGACAGGGGAGTCCGACTAATGAAAAACTGTTTTTT
TRBJ1-2 NA TRBV2 17 TRBD1 CASTGGNRGTTNYGYTF TGTGCCAGCACCGGCGGGAACAGGGGGACAACTAACTATGGCTACACCTTC
TRBJ1-4 NA TRBV7-9 16 TRBD1 CASSSATGTTERWLFF TGTGCCAGCAGCTCAGCGACAGGGACGACAGAAAGATGGCTGTTTTTT
TRBJ1-6 NA TRBV27 14 NA CASSLAVGGSPLHF TGTGCCAGCAGCTTGGCGGTAGGGGGTTCACCCCTCCACTTT
TRBJ2-3 NA TRBV7-2 15 NA CASSLGARRTDTQYF TGTGCCAGCAGCTTAGGGGCGAGAAGGACAGATACGCAGTATTTT
TRBJ2-7 NA TRBV10-2 13 TRBD1 CASTGTGGYEQYF TGCGCCAGCACCGGGACAGGGGGGTACGAGCAGTACTTC
TRBJ2-1 NA TRBV5-1 17 NA CASSLPRREVAYNEQFF TGCGCCAGCAGCTTGCCGAGGAGGGAGGTAGCCTACAATGAGCAGTTCTTC
TRBJ1-5 NA TRBV4-1 15 NA CASSPWQASNQPQHF TGCGCCAGCAGCCCTTGGCAGGCTAGCAATCAGCCCCAGCATTTT
TRBJ1-2 NA TRBV19 16 TRBD1 CASSIVGDRAFGGYTF TGTGCCAGTAGTATAGTAGGGGACAGGGCCTTCGGTGGCTACACCTTC
TRBJ2-7 NA TRBV28 14 TRBD1 CASGGTGLTYEQYF TGTGCCAGTGGAGGGACAGGACTTACCTACGAGCAGTACTTC
TRBJ1-4 NA TRBV4-1 16 NA CASSQDHASTAEKLFF TGCGCCAGCAGCCAAGATCACGCGTCTACTGCAGAAAAACTGTTTTTT
TRBJ1-2 NA TRBV14 14 NA CASSRGGEAYGYTF TGTGCCAGCAGCCGGGGGGGCGAGGCCTATGGCTACACCTTC
TRBJ1-2 few TRBV5-1 15 NA CASSLVSVGALGYTF TGCGCCAGCAGCTTGGTGTCAGTGGGGGCGCTTGGCTACACCTTC
TRBJ1-1 NA TRBV11-1 14 NA CASSLGQGYSEAFF TGTGCCAGCAGCTTAGGGCAGGGGTATTCGGAAGCTTTCTTT
TRBJ2-5 NA TRBV18 17 TRBD1 CASSPIPGQGPQETQYF TGTGCCAGCTCACCAATCCCGGGACAGGGCCCTCAAGAGACCCAGTACTTC
TRBJ1-1 NA TRBV5-1 15 NA CASSLVSGSVTEAFF TGCGCCAGCAGCTTGGTATCAGGTTCGGTCACTGAAGCTTTCTTT
TRBJ2-3 NA TRBV5-1 17 TRBD2 CASSLTPLAGGTDTQYF TGCGCCAGCAGCTTGACACCACTAGCGGGAGGCACAGATACGCAGTATTTT
TRBJ2-3 few TRBV15 14 TRBD2 CATSRGGGEDTQYF TGTGCCACCAGCAGAGGCGGGGGGGAAGATACGCAGTATTTT
TRBJ2-1 NA TRBV12-3/TRBV12-4 13 TRBD2 CASSLGTRGEQFF TGTGCCAGCAGTTTAGGGACTAGGGGTGAGCAGTTCTTC
TRBJ2-7 NA TRBV12-5 15 NA CASGLAGVLTYEQYF TGTGCTAGTGGTTTGGCAGGGGTCCTGACCTACGAGCAGTACTTC
TRBJ2-2 few TRBV3-1/TRBV3-2 12 NA CASSFPEGELFF TGTGCCAGCAGCTTTCCGGAGGGGGAGCTGTTTTTT
TRBJ2-2 NA TRBV24-1 16 NA CATSDGGRGHTGELFF TGTGCCACCAGTGATGGGGGCAGGGGTCACACCGGGGAGCTGTTTTTT
TRBJ2-1 NA TRBV23-1 19 NA CASSHSGEGPSLLYNEQFF TGCGCCAGCAGTCACTCAGGGGAGGGGCCTTCCCTACTTTACAATGAGCAGTTCTTC
TRBJ2-7 NA TRBV5-4 13 NA CASSSQRAHEQYF TGTGCCAGCAGCTCCCAGCGGGCCCACGAGCAGTACTTC
TRBJ1-1 NA TRBV28 14 TRBD1 CASVPGQRRSGAFF TGTGCCAGCGTCCCGGGACAGAGGCGGTCAGGGGCTTTCTTT